These T cell receptor beta chains were read from a single sample in a study of shared clonotypes between healthy human individuals. The data were produced by immunoSEQ multiplex PCR, yet TCRdb's version contains in-frame clones alone and is incomplete. The sample consists of fewer than 550,000 clones, 60% to 80% of them appearing once. The sequencing sample was made of PBMCs. Receptors were obtained from a middle-aged woman in good health. Some clones in this sample may be carry-over from other donors' samples. CDR3s include the opening cysteine and the closing phenylalanine or tryptophan. The D gene is left open where the match is weak. Size tells how often a clone was seen (once, few, many) or the class of an expanded clone, and some rows leave it out.

V gene,D gene,J gene,clone size,CDR3 DNA,CDR3 protein
TRBV10-2,.,TRBJ2-3,few,TGCGCCAGCAGTGAGTTCCCCCGCGACATGTCCGCGGCGCAGTATTTT,CASSEFPRDMSAAQYF
TRBV9,TRBD1,TRBJ1-2,.,TGTGCCAGCAGCCCCAGACCGGGACAGGCGATTAGCTATGGCTACACCTTC,CASSPRPGQAISYGYTF
TRBV9,TRBD2,TRBJ2-7,.,TGTGCCAGCAGCGTAGGGCTAGCGGGTCGAGCGTGGGAGCAGTACTTC,CASSVGLAGRAWEQYF
TRBV5-1,.,TRBJ1-3,many,TGCGCCAGCAGGTCCCTTGTAGGAAACACCATATATTTT,CASRSLVGNTIYF
TRBV2,TRBD2,TRBJ2-3,.,TGTGCCAGCAGTTCCGGACTAGCGGGATGGGGTACAGATACGCAGTATTTT,CASSSGLAGWGTDTQYF
TRBV30,.,TRBJ2-2,.,TGTGCCTGGAGTTCGGGAGTGAACACCGGGGAGCTGTTTTTT,CAWSSGVNTGELFF
TRBV7-9,.,TRBJ2-5,.,TGTGCCAGCAGCTGGATCCCGGGAGCAGAGTTTGGGGGGACCCAGTACTTC,CASSWIPGAEFGGTQYF
TRBV4-3,.,TRBJ2-7,.,TGCGCCAGCAGCCAAGATCGGGTGGGCAGACTACTATACGAGCAGTACTTC,CASSQDRVGRLLYEQYF
TRBV27,.,TRBJ1-4,.,TGTGCCAGCAGCCCCGGGGGGCGCGTTGAAAAACTGTTTTTT,CASSPGGRVEKLFF
TRBV5-8,TRBD1,TRBJ1-1,few,TGTGCCAGCAGCTTGAGGGGGCTGGGCACTGAAGCTTTCTTT,CASSLRGLGTEAFF
TRBV18,.,TRBJ2-3,.,TGTGCCAGCTCCCTCGGGATGGGGGGACCCACAGATACGCAGTATTTT,CASSLGMGGPTDTQYF
TRBV11-2,TRBD2,TRBJ2-7,once,TGTGCCAGCAGTCTTAGCGGGAGTGTGTCCTACGAGCAGTACTTC,CASSLSGSVSYEQYF
TRBV9,TRBD2,TRBJ2-1,.,TGTGCCAGCAGCGGCAGGGAGGGGAGCTACAATGAGCAGTTCTTC,CASSGREGSYNEQFF
TRBV2,.,TRBJ2-3,.,TGTGCCAGCAGTGAAGGACGGGGAGGGGGCACGTATACGCAGTATTTT,CASSEGRGGGTYTQYF
TRBV7-2,.,TRBJ2-7,.,TGTGCCAGCAGCCCCCGGACTACTGAGCAGTACTTC,CASSPRTTEQYF
TRBV12-5,.,TRBJ2-3,.,TGTGCTAGTGCCCTGTGGGGTAGCACAGATACGCAGTATTTT,CASALWGSTDTQYF
TRBV6-1,.,TRBJ1-5,.,TGTGCCAGCAGGCTGAAGGGGGGTCAGCCCCAGCATTTT,CASRLKGGQPQHF
TRBV19,.,TRBJ2-7,.,TGTGCCAGTAGTGTATCGACAGGCCCGTGGGAGCAGTACTTC,CASSVSTGPWEQYF
TRBV5-4,TRBD1,TRBJ2-1,.,TGTGCCAGCAGCTTGGGACAGGGGCCTGAGGGTGAGCAGTTCTTC,CASSLGQGPEGEQFF
TRBV6-6,.,TRBJ1-4,.,TGTGCCAGCAGTCCCCTGGTATCCCAAGATGAAAAACTGTTTTTT,CASSPLVSQDEKLFF
TRBV5-6,.,TRBJ2-1,many,TGTGCCAGCAGCTTTTGGGGGAGCTCCTACAATGAGCAGTTCTTC,CASSFWGSSYNEQFF
TRBV11-2,.,TRBJ2-1,.,TGTGCCAGCAGCTTAGAGTACGGGTATCGGTTCTTC,CASSLEYGYRFF
TRBV6-6,.,TRBJ1-4,once,TGTGCCAGCAGTCTGGATTCTGGCGGAAAACTGTTTTTT,CASSLDSGGKLFF
TRBV30,.,TRBJ2-7,.,TGTGCCTGGAGTGTGAAGGGTTTGGACGAGCAGTACTTC,CAWSVKGLDEQYF
TRBV28,.,TRBJ1-2,.,TGTGCCAGCAGTTTGGCAGGGACGATCTATGGCTACACCTTC,CASSLAGTIYGYTF
TRBV15,.,TRBJ1-3,.,TGTGCCACCAGCAGAGACAGGGCGGTAAACACCATATATTTT,CATSRDRAVNTIYF
TRBV6-5,.,TRBJ1-2,.,TGTGCCAGCAGGCGCCGGGGGGCCTATGGCTACACCTTC,CASRRRGAYGYTF
TRBV11-2,.,TRBJ2-3,.,TGTGCCAGCAGGCCGGGTTTGGCGGGAGATACGCAGTATTTT,CASRPGLAGDTQYF
TRBV6-5,.,TRBJ2-3,.,TGTGCCAGCAGCCCCCCGCATGGAAGGGGAGATACGCAGTATTTT,CASSPPHGRGDTQYF
TRBV7-9,.,TRBJ2-7,.,TGTGCCAGCAGCTTATCAAGGGGACCCTACGAGCAGTACTTC,CASSLSRGPYEQYF
TRBV5-4,.,TRBJ1-1,.,TGTGCCAGCAGCTTGGAGGACCGCGAAGCTTTCTTT,CASSLEDREAFF
TRBV18,.,TRBJ1-1,.,TGTGCCGGGGGGAATCAGGGGAACACTGAAGCTTTCTTT,CAGGNQGNTEAFF
TRBV18,TRBD2,TRBJ2-7,.,TGTGCCAGCTCGCCACTAGCGGGAGGTGGATACGAGCAGTACTTC,CASSPLAGGGYEQYF
TRBV5-1,.,TRBJ1-3,.,TGCGCCAGCAGCCAACATTTGGGGGCTAGTGGAAACACCATATATTTT,CASSQHLGASGNTIYF
TRBV28,TRBD2,TRBJ2-7,few,TGTGCCAGCAGTTTGACAGCGGGAGGGTACGAGCAGTACTTC,CASSLTAGGYEQYF
TRBV19,.,TRBJ2-7,.,TGTGCCAGTAGTATAGTGTTTGCGGGAACCCTCGAGCAGTACTTC,CASSIVFAGTLEQYF
TRBV30,.,TRBJ2-5,.,TGTGCCTGGAGTGTACGGCGGGGGCCCGAAGAGACCCAGTACTTC,CAWSVRRGPEETQYF